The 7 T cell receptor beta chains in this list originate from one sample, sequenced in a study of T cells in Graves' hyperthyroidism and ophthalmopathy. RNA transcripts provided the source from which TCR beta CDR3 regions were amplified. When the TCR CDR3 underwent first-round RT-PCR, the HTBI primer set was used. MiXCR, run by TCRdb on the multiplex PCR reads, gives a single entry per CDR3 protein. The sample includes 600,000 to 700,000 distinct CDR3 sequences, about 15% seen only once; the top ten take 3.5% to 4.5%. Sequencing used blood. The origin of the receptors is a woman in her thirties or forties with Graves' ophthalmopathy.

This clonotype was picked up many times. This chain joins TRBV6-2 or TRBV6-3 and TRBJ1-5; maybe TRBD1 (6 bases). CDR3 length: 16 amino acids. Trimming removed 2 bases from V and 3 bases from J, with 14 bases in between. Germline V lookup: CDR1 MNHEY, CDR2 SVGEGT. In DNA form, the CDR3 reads TGTGCCAGCAGTTACGACTCCCGGGGGCCCAATCAGCCCCAGCATTTT. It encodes CASSYDSRGPNQPQHF.

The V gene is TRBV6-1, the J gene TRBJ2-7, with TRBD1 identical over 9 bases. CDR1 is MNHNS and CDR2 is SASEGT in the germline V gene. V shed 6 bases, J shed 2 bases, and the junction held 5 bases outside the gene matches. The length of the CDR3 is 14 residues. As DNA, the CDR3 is TGTGCCAGCAGCGGACAGGGGCCCACCTACGAGCAGTACTTC. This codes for CASSGQGPTYEQYF.

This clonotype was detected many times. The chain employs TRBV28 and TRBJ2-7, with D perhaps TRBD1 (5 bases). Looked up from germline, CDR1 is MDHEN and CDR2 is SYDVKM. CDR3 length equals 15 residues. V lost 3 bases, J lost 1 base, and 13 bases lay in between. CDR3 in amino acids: CASSLGHSESYEQYF. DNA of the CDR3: TGTGCCAGCAGTTTGGGGCACTCAGAATCCTACGAGCAGTACTTC.

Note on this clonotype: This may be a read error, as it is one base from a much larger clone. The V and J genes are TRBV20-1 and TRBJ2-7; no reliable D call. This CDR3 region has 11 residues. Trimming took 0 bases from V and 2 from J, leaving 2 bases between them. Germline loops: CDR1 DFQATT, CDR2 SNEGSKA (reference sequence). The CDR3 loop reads CSARETYEQYF. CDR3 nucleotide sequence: TGCAGTGCTAGAGAGACCTACGAGCAGTACTTC.

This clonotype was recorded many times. The CDR3: CASGYRGVTGELFF. The DNA for the CDR3 is TGTGCCAGCGGTTACAGGGGAGTCACCGGGGAGCTGTTTTTT. The chain joins TRBV12-3 or TRBV12-4 to TRBJ2-2; 7 positions match TRBD1. After removal of 8 bases from V and 4 bases from J, the junction contained 7 bases not matched to a gene. There are 14 residues in the CDR3.

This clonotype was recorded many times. The CDR3 DNA sequence: TGTGCCATCAGTGAGTCGCGGGAGAACACTGAAGCTTTCTTT. It yields the protein CAISESRENTEAFF. The rearrangement joins TRBV10-3 to TRBJ1-1; D unresolved. There are 14 residues in the CDR3. Germline V CDR1 and CDR2: ENHRY, SYGVKD. V was trimmed by 0 bases and J by 1 base, leaving 6 bases between them.

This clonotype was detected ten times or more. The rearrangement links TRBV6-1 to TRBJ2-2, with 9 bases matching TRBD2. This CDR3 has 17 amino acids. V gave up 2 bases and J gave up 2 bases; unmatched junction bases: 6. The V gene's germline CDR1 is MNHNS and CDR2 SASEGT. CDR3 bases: TGTGCCAGCAGTGAACTAGCGGGAACTATAAACACCGGGGAGCTGTTTTTT. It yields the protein CASSELAGTINTGELFF.